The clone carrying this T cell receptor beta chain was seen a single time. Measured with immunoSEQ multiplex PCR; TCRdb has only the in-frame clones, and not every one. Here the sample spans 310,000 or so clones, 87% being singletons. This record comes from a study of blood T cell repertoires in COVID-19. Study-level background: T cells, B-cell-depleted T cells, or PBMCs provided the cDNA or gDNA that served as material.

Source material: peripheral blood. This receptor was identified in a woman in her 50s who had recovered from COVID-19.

The CDR3 spells CASSYQRGGPNYGYTF. CDR3 coding DNA: TGTGCCAGCAGTTATCAGAGGGGAGGGCCTAACTATGGCTACACCTTC. This rearrangement joins TRBV28 to TRBJ1-2; possible D gene TRBD1, 5 bases. V lost 4 bases, J lost 0 bases, and 15 bases lay in between. Germline CDR1 reads MDHEN; CDR2 reads SYDVKM. The CDR3 is made up of 16 amino acids.